This T cell receptor (beta chain) derives from a study of blood T cell repertoires in COVID-19. Study as a whole: Acute and convalescent COVID-19 samples came from the United States, Italy and Spain. PBMCs, B-cell-depleted T cells, or T cells provided the cDNA or gDNA that made up the material.

This clone was detected once. Clones were read by immunoSEQ multiplex PCR, and TCRdb kept only the in-frame ones, dropping some. The data show 95,000 to 110,000 clones, approximately 91% seen once. This CDR3 has 12 amino acids. Germline V CDR1 and CDR2: LNHDA, SQIVND (reference sequence). The germline V and J ends were trimmed by 4 bases and 5 bases, with 8 bases remaining between them. V usage is TRBV19 and J usage is TRBJ1-2; D unclear. The clonotype was recovered from a human donor in a cohort sampled during active COVID-19. The sample was peripheral blood. The CDR3: CASSTTRYGYTF. In nucleotides, the CDR3 is TGTGCCAGTAGTACTACTCGATATGGCTACACCTTC.